This record concerns one T cell receptor beta chain sequence. The data belong to a study of T cells after posttransplantation cyclophosphamide. This table comes from immunoSEQ multiplex PCR, and its TCRdb copy is limited to in-frame clones, with some not included. The table lists fewer than 40,000 clones, 70% to 90% of them singletons. Germline loops: CDR1 MNHEY, CDR2 SVGAGI. The CDR3 extends over 15 amino acids. V was cut by 2 bases and J by 3 bases, with 11 bases left in between. The material sequenced was PBMCs. The source is a woman aged 40 to 50 with a blood cancer, CMV-positive, and with a related stem cell donor. The chain joins TRBV6-5 to TRBJ1-3, with a possible D match to TRBD1 (5 bases). The CDR3 DNA reads TGTGCCAGCAGTTACCGGGGGTTTTTTGGAAACACCATATATTTT. Translated: CASSYRGFFGNTIYF.